The following is a T cell receptor (beta chain) sequence with its context. The data derive from a study of blood T cell repertoires in COVID-19. TCRdb's copy holds only in-frame clones and misses some; the assay was immunoSEQ multiplex PCR. This table has 200,000 to 250,000 clones, roughly 79% appearing once. Germline CDR1 SGHTA, CDR2 FQGNSA. Unmatched junction bases numbered 9, after V lost 5 bases and J lost 4 bases. CDR3 size: 16 residues. The sequence was obtained from an elderly woman with acute or convalescent COVID-19. Sequencing was done on a sample of peripheral blood. The V and J genes are TRBV7-2 and TRBJ2-7, with 12 bases aligning to TRBD2. CDR3 region: CASSHQEGLAGYEQYF. For the CDR3, the DNA is TGTGCCAGCAGCCACCAAGAGGGACTAGCGGGTTACGAGCAGTACTTC.